A selection of T cell receptor beta chains follows, all from one sample in a study of monozygotic twins with inflammatory bowel disease. TCRdb re-called the 5' RACE reads and shows each CDR3 protein once, DNA omitted. The clone table shows about 160,000 distinct CDR3 sequences, with the ten largest holding roughly 3%. Input material: blood. Receptors originate from a human donor with ulcerative colitis or Crohn's disease, or a healthy co-twin of an affected twin (not recorded which). CDR3s include the opening cysteine and the closing phenylalanine or tryptophan.

TRBV6-8	14	TRBJ1-6	CASSGQGAGPPLHF
TRBV12-3/TRBV12-4	13	TRBJ2-4	CASTWTGVNIQYF
TRBV2	15	TRBJ1-1	CASILLRTVNTEAFF
TRBV30	13	TRBJ2-1	CAWKARGWNEQFF
TRBV4-3	16	TRBJ2-7	CASSPGLAGGFDEQYF
TRBV7-2	13	TRBJ2-7	CASSFGSEAKQYF
TRBV11-2	18	TRBJ2-3	CASSLSRRLQTVTDTQYF
TRBV5-1	16	TRBJ1-4	CASSLALRDRREKLFF
TRBV5-1	11	TRBJ2-5	CASRTAGTQYF
TRBV7-8	13	TRBJ2-7	CASSLDTSYEQYF
TRBV7-2	16	TRBJ2-1	CASSGGAGGPVNEQFF
TRBV15	14	TRBJ2-3	CATSGYFGTDTQHF
TRBV27	15	TRBJ2-1	CASSYTGESYNEQFF
TRBV14	17	TRBJ1-2	CASSQEANQQFNYGYTF
TRBV5-1	13	TRBJ2-3	CASGQASTDTQYF
TRBV11-2	13	TRBJ2-7	CASSWGLQYEQYF
TRBV10-3	16	TRBJ2-2	CAISGTSGRLTGELFF
TRBV3-1	16	TRBJ2-3	CASSGGRAVKTDTQYF
TRBV6-1	17	TRBJ2-7	CASSEAGGIDRPYEQYF
TRBV29-1	13	TRBJ1-4	CSAETDRNEKLFF
TRBV5-4	15	TRBJ2-3	CASSLGLAGTDTQYF
TRBV11-1	14	TRBJ2-4	CASSSYGAKNIQYF
TRBV12-5	16	TRBJ2-3	CASGGPTGAGTDTQYF
TRBV10-3	15	TRBJ2-4	CAISEAGSRGNIQYF
TRBV10-3	14	TRBJ1-1	CAINRNRVGTEAFF
TRBV7-8	14	TRBJ1-5	CASSLVGSGQPQHF
TRBV10-3	14	TRBJ2-5	CAISTSGQEETQYF
TRBV14	18	TRBJ2-7	CASSQSLWGPTPSYEQYF
TRBV30	16	TRBJ1-2	CAWRPPGRGRRGGYTF
TRBV6-1	15	TRBJ2-3	CASSISSGSTDTQYF
TRBV5-1	13	TRBJ2-7	CASSRGEAYEQYF
TRBV5-1	15	TRBJ2-1	CASSLEAVSYNEQFF
TRBV5-1	16	TRBJ2-1	CASSSSGGSSYNEQFF
TRBV10-3	14	TRBJ2-3	CAIGARQGSDTQYF
TRBV6-1	16	TRBJ2-2	CASSELAGENTGELFF
TRBV30	13	TRBJ2-2	CAWRGENTGELFF
TRBV5-1	16	TRBJ1-2	CASSIGLFRATYGYTF
TRBV10-3	16	TRBJ1-1	CAISDSEKLWGTEAFF
TRBV6-1	18	TRBJ2-4	CASKPTGAVGVAKNIQYF
TRBV6-2/TRBV6-3	17	TRBJ2-3	CASSYSAGGPGPDTQYF
TRBV20-1	14	TRBJ1-5	CSARTGAPNQPQHF
TRBV5-1	16	TRBJ2-2	CASSSTPAGNTGELFF
TRBV28	16	TRBJ1-5	CASTSRGFVSNQPQHF
TRBV7-3	17	TRBJ2-3	CASSLTGVAGGPDTQYF
TRBV6-2/TRBV6-3	14	TRBJ2-3	CASSYGTSADTQYF
TRBV5-1	15	TRBJ2-3	CASSKGLADTDTQYF
TRBV6-5	13	TRBJ1-5	CASSKYRAQPQHF
TRBV29-1	15	TRBJ1-2	CSVGRDRALLLDYTF
TRBV5-1	12	TRBJ2-7	CASSSEMDEQYF
TRBV10-3	12	TRBJ2-1	CATSPPAGEQFF
TRBV7-3	17	TRBJ2-1	CASSLRTLAGAYNEQFF
TRBV11-2	14	TRBJ1-6	CASSSQGLSSPLHF